These 3 T cell receptor beta chains were sequenced from one sample in a study of T cells expressing NK-cell markers. TCRdb re-called the 5' RACE reads, yielding one record per CDR3 amino acid sequence without DNA. Across about 550,000 distinct CDR3 sequences, the top ten clones capture under 4.5% of the sample. The sequencing sample was made of blood T cells: a sorted CD56 or NKG2C T cell subset, CD4+ or CD8+ T cells, or bulk PBMC T cells (not recorded which). The receptors were sampled from a young man in good health.

This chain uses TRBV6-2 or TRBV6-3 with TRBJ2-1; there is no DNA to check the TCRdb D call of TRBD2. The CDR3 totals 16 residues. Germline V CDR1 and CDR2: MNHEY, SVGEGT. This CDR3 reads CASSARGSGRGNEQFF.

The genes are TRBV18 and TRBJ1-1; TCRdb gives TRBD1 as the D gene, but with no DNA this cannot be confirmed. This CDR3 is built from 14 residues. Germline CDR1 is KGHSH and CDR2 is LQKENI. CDR3 sequence: CASSPLGPGTEAFF.

The chain recombines TRBV20-1 with TRBJ2-1. In germline, CDR1 is DFQATT, CDR2 SNEGSKA (reference sequence). CDR3 length equals 12 residues. The chain's CDR3 is CSAGRPRSEQFF.